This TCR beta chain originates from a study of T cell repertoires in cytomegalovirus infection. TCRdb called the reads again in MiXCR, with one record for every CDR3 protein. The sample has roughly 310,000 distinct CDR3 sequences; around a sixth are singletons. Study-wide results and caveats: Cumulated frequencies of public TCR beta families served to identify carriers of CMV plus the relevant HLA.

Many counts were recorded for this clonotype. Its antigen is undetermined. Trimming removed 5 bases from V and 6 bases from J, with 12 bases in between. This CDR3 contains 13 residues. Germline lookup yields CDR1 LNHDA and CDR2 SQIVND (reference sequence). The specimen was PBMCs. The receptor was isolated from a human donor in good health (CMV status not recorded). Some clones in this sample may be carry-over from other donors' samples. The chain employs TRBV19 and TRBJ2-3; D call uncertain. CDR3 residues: CASSRVESDTQYF. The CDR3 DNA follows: TGTGCCAGTAGTCGCGTAGAGTCGGATACGCAGTATTTT. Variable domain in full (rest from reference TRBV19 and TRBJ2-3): DGGITQSPKYLFRKEGQNVTLSCEQNLNHDAMYWYRQDPGQGLRLIYYSQIVNDFQKGDIAEGYSVSREKKESFPLTVTSAQKNPTAFYLCASSRVESDTQYFGPGTRLTVL.